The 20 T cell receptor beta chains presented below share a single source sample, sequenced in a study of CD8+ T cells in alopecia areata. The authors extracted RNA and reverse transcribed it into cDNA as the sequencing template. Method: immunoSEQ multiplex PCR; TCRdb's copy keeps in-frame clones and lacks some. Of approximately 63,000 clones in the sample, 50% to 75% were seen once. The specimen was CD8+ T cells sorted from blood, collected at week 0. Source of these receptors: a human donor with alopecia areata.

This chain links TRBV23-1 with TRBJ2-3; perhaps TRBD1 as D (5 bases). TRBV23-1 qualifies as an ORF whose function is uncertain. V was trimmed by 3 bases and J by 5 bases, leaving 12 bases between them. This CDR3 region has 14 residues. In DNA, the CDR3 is TGCGCCAGCAGTCACCGCTCCAGGGTAGATACGCAGTATTTT. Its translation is CASSHRSRVDTQYF.

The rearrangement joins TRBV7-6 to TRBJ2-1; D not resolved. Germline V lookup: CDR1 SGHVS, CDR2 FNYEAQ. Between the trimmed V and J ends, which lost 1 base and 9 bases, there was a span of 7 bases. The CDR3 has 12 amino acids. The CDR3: CASSLGSPEQFF. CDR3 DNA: TGTGCCAGCAGCTTAGGATCTCCTGAGCAGTTCTTC.

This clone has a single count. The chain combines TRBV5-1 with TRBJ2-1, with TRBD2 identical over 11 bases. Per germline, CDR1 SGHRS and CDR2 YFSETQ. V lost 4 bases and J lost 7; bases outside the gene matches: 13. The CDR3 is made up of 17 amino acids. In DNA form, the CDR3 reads TGCGCCAGCAGCGGGACGAATTTGTGGACTAGCGGGAATGAGCAGTTCTTC. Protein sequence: CASSGTNLWTSGNEQFF.

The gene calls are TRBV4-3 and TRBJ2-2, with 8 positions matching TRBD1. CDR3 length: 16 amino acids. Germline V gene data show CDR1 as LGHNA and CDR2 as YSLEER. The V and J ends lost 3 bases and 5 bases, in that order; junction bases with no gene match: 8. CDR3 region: CASSHSWTGITGELFF. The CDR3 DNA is TGCGCCAGCAGCCACTCCTGGACAGGGATAACCGGGGAGCTGTTTTTT.

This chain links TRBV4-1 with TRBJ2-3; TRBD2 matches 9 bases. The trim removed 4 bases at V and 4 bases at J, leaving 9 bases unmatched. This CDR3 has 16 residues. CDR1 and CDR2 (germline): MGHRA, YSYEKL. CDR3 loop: CASSPTLAGSADTQYF. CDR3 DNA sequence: TGCGCCAGCAGCCCCACTCTAGCGGGATCTGCAGATACGCAGTATTTT.

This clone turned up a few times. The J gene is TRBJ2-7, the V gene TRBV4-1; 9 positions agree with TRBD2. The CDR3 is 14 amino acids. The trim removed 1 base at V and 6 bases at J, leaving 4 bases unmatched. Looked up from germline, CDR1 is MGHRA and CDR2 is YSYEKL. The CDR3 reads CASSQVAGGSEQYF. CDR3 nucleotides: TGCGCCAGCAGCCAAGTGGCGGGAGGGAGCGAGCAGTACTTC.

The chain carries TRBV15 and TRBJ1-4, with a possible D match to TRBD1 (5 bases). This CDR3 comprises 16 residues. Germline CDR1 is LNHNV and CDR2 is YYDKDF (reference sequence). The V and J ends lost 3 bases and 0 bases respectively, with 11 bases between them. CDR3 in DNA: TGTGCCACCAGCAGGGAGACAGTTGCAACTAATGAAAAACTGTTTTTT. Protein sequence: CATSRETVATNEKLFF.

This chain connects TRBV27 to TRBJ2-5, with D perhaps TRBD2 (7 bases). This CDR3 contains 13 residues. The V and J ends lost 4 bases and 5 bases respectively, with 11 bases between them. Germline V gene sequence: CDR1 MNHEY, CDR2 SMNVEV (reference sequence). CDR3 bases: TGTGCCAGCAGTTCGGGGGGCTGGGAGACCCAGTACTTC. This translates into CASSSGGWETQYF.

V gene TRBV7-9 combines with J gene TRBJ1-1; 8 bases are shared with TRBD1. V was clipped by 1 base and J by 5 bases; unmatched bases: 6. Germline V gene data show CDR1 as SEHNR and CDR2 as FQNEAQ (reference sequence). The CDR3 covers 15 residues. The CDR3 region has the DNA TGTGCCAGCAGCTTAGGGCAGGGGGCCGGAACTGAAGCTTTCTTT. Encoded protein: CASSLGQGAGTEAFF.

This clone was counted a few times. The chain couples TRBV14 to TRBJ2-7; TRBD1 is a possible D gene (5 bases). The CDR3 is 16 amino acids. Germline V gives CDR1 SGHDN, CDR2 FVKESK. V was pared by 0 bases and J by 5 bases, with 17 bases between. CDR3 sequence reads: CASSQDLLGALDEQYF. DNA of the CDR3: TGTGCCAGCAGCCAAGATTTGTTAGGGGCATTGGACGAGCAGTACTTC.

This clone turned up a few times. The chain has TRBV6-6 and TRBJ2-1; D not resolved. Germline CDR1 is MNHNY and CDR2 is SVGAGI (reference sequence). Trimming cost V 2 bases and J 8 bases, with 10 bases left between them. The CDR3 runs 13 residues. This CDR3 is CASSYVGWYEQFF. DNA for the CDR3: TGTGCCAGCAGTTACGTGGGGTGGTATGAGCAGTTCTTC.

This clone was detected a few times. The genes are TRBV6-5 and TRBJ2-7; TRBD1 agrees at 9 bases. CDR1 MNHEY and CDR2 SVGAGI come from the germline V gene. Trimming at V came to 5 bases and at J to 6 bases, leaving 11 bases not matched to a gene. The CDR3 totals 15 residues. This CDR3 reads CASSVSGTGWIEQYF. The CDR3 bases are TGTGCCAGCAGTGTATCCGGGACAGGGTGGATCGAGCAGTACTTC.

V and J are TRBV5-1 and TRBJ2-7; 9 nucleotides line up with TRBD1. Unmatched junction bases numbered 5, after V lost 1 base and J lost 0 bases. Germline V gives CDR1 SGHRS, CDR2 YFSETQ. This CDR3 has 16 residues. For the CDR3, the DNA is TGCGCCAGCAGCTTGCCCCAGGGACAGGGCTCCTACGAGCAGTACTTC. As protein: CASSLPQGQGSYEQYF.

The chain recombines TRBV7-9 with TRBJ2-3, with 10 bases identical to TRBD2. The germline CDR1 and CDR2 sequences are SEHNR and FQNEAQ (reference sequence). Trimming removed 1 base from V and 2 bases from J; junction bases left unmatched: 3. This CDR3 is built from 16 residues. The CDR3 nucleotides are TGTGCCAGCAGCTTAGGAACTAGCGGGAACACAGATACGCAGTATTTT. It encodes CASSLGTSGNTDTQYF. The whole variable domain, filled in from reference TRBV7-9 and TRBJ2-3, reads DTGVSQNPRHKITKRGQNVTFRCDPISEHNRLYWYRQTLGQGPEFLTYFQNEAQLEKSRLLSDRFSAERPKGSFSTLEIQRTEQGDSAMYLCASSLGTSGNTDTQYFGPGTRLTVL.

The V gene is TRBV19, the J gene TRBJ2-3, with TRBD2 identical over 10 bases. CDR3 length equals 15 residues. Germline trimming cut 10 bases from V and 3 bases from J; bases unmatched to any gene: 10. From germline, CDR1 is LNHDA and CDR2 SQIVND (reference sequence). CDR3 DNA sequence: TGTGCCACCCAATACTCTAGCGGGGGAACAGATACGCAGTATTTT. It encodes CATQYSSGGTDTQYF. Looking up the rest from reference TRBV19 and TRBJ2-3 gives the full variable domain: DGGITQSPKYLFRKEGQNVTLSCEQNLNHDAMYWYRQDPGQGLRLIYYSQIVNDFQKGDIAEGYSVSREKKESFPLTVTSAQKNPTAFYLCATQYSSGGTDTQYFGPGTRLTVL.

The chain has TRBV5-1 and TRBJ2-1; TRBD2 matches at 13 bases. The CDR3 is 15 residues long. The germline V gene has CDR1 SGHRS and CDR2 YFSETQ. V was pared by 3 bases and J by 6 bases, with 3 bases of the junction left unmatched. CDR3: CASSSTSGGANEQFF. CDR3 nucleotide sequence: TGCGCCAGCAGCTCCACTAGCGGGGGGGCCAATGAGCAGTTCTTC.

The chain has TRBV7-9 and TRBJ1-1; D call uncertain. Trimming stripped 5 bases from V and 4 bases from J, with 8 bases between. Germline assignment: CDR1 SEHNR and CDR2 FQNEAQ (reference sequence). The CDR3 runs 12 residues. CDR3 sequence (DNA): TGTGCCAGCAGCGAACTAACCACTGAAGCTTTCTTT. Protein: CASSELTTEAFF. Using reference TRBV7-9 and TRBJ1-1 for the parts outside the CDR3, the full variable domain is DTGVSQNPRHKITKRGQNVTFRCDPISEHNRLYWYRQTLGQGPEFLTYFQNEAQLEKSRLLSDRFSAERPKGSFSTLEIQRTEQGDSAMYLCASSELTTEAFFGQGTRLTVV.

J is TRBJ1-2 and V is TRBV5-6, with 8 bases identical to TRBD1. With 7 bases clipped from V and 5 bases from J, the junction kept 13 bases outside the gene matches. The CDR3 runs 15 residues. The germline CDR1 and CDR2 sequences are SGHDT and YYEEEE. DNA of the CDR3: TGTGCCAGCGGGACTCCAGGGGGCGCGATTTATGGCTACACCTTC. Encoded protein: CASGTPGGAIYGYTF.

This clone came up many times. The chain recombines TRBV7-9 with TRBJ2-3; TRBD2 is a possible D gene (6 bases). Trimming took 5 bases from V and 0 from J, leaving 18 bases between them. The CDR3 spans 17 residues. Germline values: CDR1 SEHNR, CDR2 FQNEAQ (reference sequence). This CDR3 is CASSPTRGTLSTDTQYF. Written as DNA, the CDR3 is TGTGCCAGCAGCCCTACCCGAGGGACTTTGAGCACAGATACGCAGTATTTT.

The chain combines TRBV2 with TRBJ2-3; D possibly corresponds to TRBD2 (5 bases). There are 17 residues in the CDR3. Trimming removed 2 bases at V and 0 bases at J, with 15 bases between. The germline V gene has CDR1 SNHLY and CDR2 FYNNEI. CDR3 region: CASSEIPPPGSTDTQYF. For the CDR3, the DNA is TGTGCCAGCAGTGAAATCCCCCCCCCGGGGAGCACAGATACGCAGTATTTT.